These 32 T cell receptor beta chains share one sample of origin, sequenced in a study of T cells in Graves' hyperthyroidism and ophthalmopathy. Amplified regions were TCR beta CDR3 sequences from RNA transcripts. HTBI primers were used for first-round RT-PCR of the TCR CDR3. TCRdb passed the multiplex PCR reads through MiXCR, listing each CDR3 protein once. The sample has 450,000 to 550,000 distinct CDR3 sequences, approximately 25% seen once. Material for sequencing was blood. These receptor sequences come from a woman aged 30 to 39 with Graves' ophthalmopathy.

This clonotype has at least ten counts. The rearrangement links TRBV7-2 to TRBJ1-3, with D tentatively TRBD1 (6 bases). Trimming stripped 2 bases from V and 4 bases from J, with 12 bases between. CDR1 and CDR2 (germline): SGHTA, FQGNSA. The CDR3 contains 15 residues. The chain's CDR3 is CASSLQGFRGNTIYF. DNA for the CDR3: TGTGCCAGCAGCTTACAGGGGTTCAGAGGAAACACCATATATTTT.

On this clonotype itself: The conserved phenylalanine or tryptophan normally closing the CDR3 is absent here, so this likely arose from a read error. The chain has TRBV19 and TRBJ1-2; TRBD1 matches at 7 bases. Germline CDR1 is LNHDA and CDR2 is SQIVND (reference sequence). J gave up 3 bases and V 6 bases, and 4 bases lay outside the gene matches. There are 13 residues in the CDR3. CDR3 DNA: TGTGCCAGTAGAGGACAGGAGGACTATGGCTACACCTTA. It translates to CASRGQEDYGYTL.

This clonotype came up many times. This chain uses TRBV12-3 or TRBV12-4 with TRBJ1-2; D is unclear. This CDR3 contains 16 residues. V gave up 7 bases and J gave up 6 bases, with 24 bases separating them. The CDR3 DNA reads as TGTGCCAGCAACTTAGTCTTCGGAACCCGGGAGGATGGCTACACCTTC. It translates to CASNLVFGTREDGYTF.

This clonotype appeared many times. This rearrangement joins TRBV20-1 to TRBJ1-2; no reliable D call. The ends were cut back, 6 bases at V and 3 bases at J, with 11 bases in the middle. The CDR3 has 12 amino acids. Germline V gene sequence: CDR1 DFQATT, CDR2 SNEGSKA (reference sequence). CDR3 nucleotides: TGCAGTGCAGTACCGGAGTACTATGGCTACACCTTC. Encoded protein: CSAVPEYYGYTF.

Ten or more counts support this clonotype. A read error may be the cause here, since a much bigger clone is one base away. The chain links TRBV6-5 to TRBJ1-1, with D possibly being TRBD1 (5 bases). CDR3 length: 15 amino acids. Looked up from germline, CDR1 is MNHEY and CDR2 is SVGAGI. The CDR3 sequence: CASGYSFRGRTEAFF. In DNA, the CDR3 is TGTGCCAGCGGTTACTCGTTCCGGGGGAGGACTGAAGCTTTCTTT.

The rearrangement joins TRBV20-1 to TRBJ1-5, with a tentative D call TRBD1 (6 bases). Looked up from germline, CDR1 is DFQATT and CDR2 is SNEGSKA (reference sequence). Trimming removed 6 bases at V and 0 bases at J, with 12 bases between. The CDR3 spans 14 residues. CDR3 region: CSAAQGYSNQPQHF. CDR3 DNA sequence: TGCAGTGCCGCACAGGGATATAGCAATCAGCCCCAGCATTTT.

The sample holds many counts of this clonotype. The gene calls are TRBV6-1 and TRBJ2-1, with 10 bases identical to TRBD1. This CDR3 is 13 amino acids long. CDR1 is MNHNS, CDR2 SASEGT, per germline. With V trimmed by 6 bases and J by 9 bases, 5 bases remained unmatched. The CDR3 loop reads CASRRDRGPEQFF. CDR3 DNA: TGTGCCAGCAGAAGGGACAGGGGACCTGAGCAGTTCTTC.

Details on this clonotype: A read error may be the cause here, since a much bigger clone is one base away. The CDR3 ends on some other residue instead of the conserved phenylalanine or tryptophan, so this is likely a read error. This chain connects TRBV6-5 to TRBJ1-5, with TRBD1 as a possible D gene (6 bases). The CDR3 has 14 residues. Germline V lookup: CDR1 MNHEY, CDR2 SVGAGI. Trimming took 4 bases from V and 4 from J, leaving 11 bases between them. DNA of the CDR3: TGTGCCAGCAGTTCCAGACAGGAGAATCAGCCCCAGCATTTG. Its protein product is CASSSRQENQPQHL.

Concerning this clonotype: At one end the junction does not follow the germline gene, possibly because of a read error. The genes are TRBV11-2 and TRBJ1-1, with D unresolved. The CDR3 covers 13 residues. The V gene's germline CDR1 is SGHAT and CDR2 FQNNGV. The CDR3 DNA reads TGTGCCAGCAGCTTAGAGAGGAACACTGAAACTTTCTTT. Translating gives CASSLERNTETFF.

V gene TRBV10-3 combines with J gene TRBJ1-2; D unclear. Germline-derived CDR1 and CDR2 are ENHRY and SYGVKD. CDR3 size: 13 residues. The V end was cut by 6 bases, the J end by 4 bases, with 12 bases between. The CDR3 here is CAIRREQLYGYTF. CDR3 nucleotide sequence: TGTGCCATCAGGCGGGAGCAGCTCTATGGCTACACCTTC.

This clonotype has ten or more counts. This chain uses TRBV2 with TRBJ1-2, with D unresolved. V lost 4 bases and J 4 bases, leaving 13 bases between the germline ends. CDR1 and CDR2 from the germline V gene are SNHLY and FYNNEI. The CDR3 is made up of 14 amino acids. In DNA form, the CDR3 reads TGTGCCAGCAGTGTTGTTGTCGGCGTCTATGGCTACACCTTC. This sequence encodes CASSVVVGVYGYTF.

At least ten counts were recorded for this clonotype. This sequence joins TRBV5-1 and TRBJ2-2, with a tentative D call TRBD2 (6 bases). Germline V gene lookup returns CDR1 SGHRS and CDR2 YFSETQ. CDR3 length equals 14 residues. Trimming took 4 bases from V and 4 from J, leaving 11 bases between them. The CDR3 is CASSRGAGTGELFF. The CDR3, as DNA: TGCGCCAGCAGCCGGGGAGCGGGCACCGGGGAGCTGTTTTTT.

In its sample, this clonotype was seen many times. Written as DNA, the CDR3 is TGTGCCAGCAGCCCCAGGGTCATGAACACTGAAGCTTTCTTT. Amino acid sequence: CASSPRVMNTEAFF. The chain employs TRBV12-3 or TRBV12-4 and TRBJ1-1, with D maybe TRBD1 (5 bases). With 6 bases removed from V and 0 bases from J, the gap between germline ends came to 11 bases. The CDR3 loop spans 14 amino acids.

In its sample, this clonotype was seen many times. V and J are TRBV19 and TRBJ1-1, with TRBD1 matching 9 bases. V lost 6 bases, J lost 0 bases, and 5 bases stayed unmatched. The CDR3 is 15 amino acids. Germline V gene lookup returns CDR1 LNHDA and CDR2 SQIVND (reference sequence). The CDR3 loop is CASSGTGRMNTEAFF. CDR3 sequence (DNA): TGTGCCAGTAGCGGGACAGGGAGGATGAACACTGAAGCTTTCTTT.

This clonotype came up a few times. The V call is TRBV20-1, the J call TRBJ2-5, with 9 positions matching TRBD2. CDR3 length: 17 amino acids. Per germline, CDR1 DFQATT and CDR2 SNEGSKA (reference sequence). The V segment lost 4 bases and the J segment 4 bases; nucleotides outside the gene matches: 16. CDR3 amino acids: CSAKGSSGDIWGETQYF. The CDR3 region has the DNA TGCAGTGCTAAGGGATCTAGCGGGGATATTTGGGGAGAGACCCAGTACTTC.

The sample holds a few counts of this clonotype. The chain has TRBV2 and TRBJ1-6; D may be TRBD1 (6 bases). There are 14 residues in the CDR3. The V end was cut by 1 base, the J end by 11 bases, with 12 bases between. Germline V gives CDR1 SNHLY, CDR2 FYNNEI. CDR3 region: CASSEGGRGTPLHF. CDR3 DNA: TGTGCCAGCAGTGAAGGGGGCAGGGGTACACCCCTCCACTTT.

This clonotype was observed many times. The chain couples TRBV13 to TRBJ2-7; the match to TRBD1 covers 9 bases. CDR1 and CDR2 from the germline V gene are PRHDT and FYEKMQ (reference sequence). The CDR3 has 14 amino acids. The V segment lost 5 bases and the J segment 4 bases; nucleotides outside the gene matches: 6. The CDR3, as DNA: TGTGCCAGCAGCCACTCGACAGGGGGGTACGAGCAGTACTTC. Protein: CASSHSTGGYEQYF.

The chain carries TRBV12-3 or TRBV12-4 and TRBJ1-1; unclear D gene. V was cut by 6 bases and J by 1 base, with 12 bases left in between. The CDR3 spans 14 residues. The CDR3 region has the DNA TGTGCCAGCAGCCTCTGGCCCCCGAACACTGAAGCTTTCTTT. It yields the protein CASSLWPPNTEAFF.

The table lists this clonotype with many counts. V and J are TRBV7-2 and TRBJ2-7; 8 bases match TRBD1. The V gene end was trimmed by 5 bases and the J gene end by 3 bases; junction bases not matched to a gene: 6. This CDR3 comprises 14 residues. Germline V gives CDR1 SGHTA, CDR2 FQGNSA. Here the CDR3 DNA reads TGTGCCAGCAGCCCAAGGACAGGGAGCTACGAGCAGTACTTC. Amino acid sequence: CASSPRTGSYEQYF.

This clonotype was seen only a few times. A much larger clone sits a single nucleotide away, making a read error possible. The chain couples TRBV6-1 to TRBJ2-5; 12 bases are a match to TRBD2. The CDR3 extends over 15 amino acids. Germline CDR1 reads MNHNS; CDR2 reads SASEGT. V was pared by 7 bases and J by 7 bases, with 10 bases of the junction left unmatched. The CDR3 here is CASTGSSGGAGTQYF. Here the CDR3 DNA reads TGTGCCAGCACCGGGTCTAGCGGGGGGGCGGGGACCCAGTACTTC.

This rearrangement joins TRBV4-1 to TRBJ1-1, with unresolved D. The ends were cut back, 4 bases at V and 2 bases at J, with 14 bases in the middle. This CDR3 comprises 15 residues. CDR1 is MGHRA, CDR2 YSYEKL, per germline. CDR3 sequence (DNA): TGCGCCAGCAGCCCCTTCCTCGAGCCTAACACTGAAGCTTTCTTT. Translation gives CASSPFLEPNTEAFF.

This clonotype was detected ten times or more. The CDR3 sequence: CASRNPLGETQYF. Written as DNA, the CDR3 is TGCGCCTCCCGAAATCCCCTGGGAGAGACCCAGTACTTC. This chain connects TRBV5-1 to TRBJ2-5; D is unresolved. This CDR3 comprises 13 residues. Germline V CDR1 and CDR2: SGHRS, YFSETQ. V lost 10 bases, J lost 4 bases, and 17 bases lay in between. Based on the CDR3 plus reference TRBV5-1 and TRBJ2-5, the full variable domain is KAGVTQTPRYLIKTRGQQVTLSCSPISGHRSVSWYQQTPGQGLQFLFEYFSETQRNKGNFPGRFSGRQFSNSRSEMNVSTLELGDSALYLCASRNPLGETQYFGPGTRLLVL.

In its sample, this clonotype was seen many times. The rearrangement links TRBV28 to TRBJ2-7, with 9 bases aligning to TRBD1. The CDR3 runs 14 residues. V shed 6 bases, J shed 3 bases, and the junction held 6 bases outside the gene matches. Germline V lookup: CDR1 MDHEN, CDR2 SYDVKM. CDR3 in DNA: TGTGCCAGCAGGTGGGACAGGGAGGGCTACGAGCAGTACTTC. The encoded protein is CASRWDREGYEQYF.

The chain couples TRBV7-9 to TRBJ1-1; D gene unclear. The CDR3 spans 12 residues. CDR1 and CDR2 (germline): SEHNR, FQNEAQ (reference sequence). With 3 bases removed from V and 7 bases from J, the gap between germline ends came to 9 bases. The CDR3 loop reads CASSFGCGEAFF. The DNA for the CDR3 is TGTGCCAGCAGCTTTGGGTGTGGTGAAGCTTTCTTT.

This clonotype was found many times. The V gene is TRBV20-1, the J gene TRBJ1-1, with 7 nucleotides matching TRBD1. The CDR3 contains 13 residues. Germline-derived CDR1 and CDR2 are DFQATT and SNEGSKA (reference sequence). The V and J ends lost 3 bases and 4 bases, in that order; junction bases with no gene match: 5. The CDR3 DNA reads as TGCAGTGCTAGCGAACAGGGGCCCACTGAAGCTTTCTTT. This gives the protein CSASEQGPTEAFF.

This clonotype occurred many times. The chain combines TRBV7-8 with TRBJ1-2; 8 nucleotides line up with TRBD1. CDR1 is SGHVS, CDR2 FQNEAQ, per germline. Germline trimming cut 5 bases from V and 2 bases from J; bases unmatched to any gene: 7. The CDR3 has 15 amino acids. The CDR3 here is CASSRNRGKNYGYTF. The CDR3 coding sequence is TGTGCCAGCAGCCGCAACAGGGGGAAAAACTATGGCTACACCTTC.

This rearrangement joins TRBV30 to TRBJ1-1, with D unresolved. Germline V gives CDR1 GTSNPN, CDR2 SVGIG (reference sequence). The CDR3 is 13 residues long. V lost 0 bases to trimming and J lost 3 bases, with 8 bases between them. CDR3 protein: CAWSVVVDTEAFF. The CDR3 nucleotides read TGTGCCTGGAGTGTGGTGGTGGACACTGAAGCTTTCTTT. Full variable domain (outside the CDR3, taken from reference TRBV30 and TRBJ1-1): SQTIHQWPATLVQPVGSPLSLECTVEGTSNPNLYWYRQAAGRGLQLLFYSVGIGQISSEVPQNLSASRPQDRQFILSSKKLLLSDSGFYLCAWSVVVDTEAFFGQGTRLTVV.

This clonotype has ten or more counts. The chain couples TRBV28 to TRBJ1-2; D ambiguous. The CDR3 is made up of 14 amino acids. Deletions cut 1 base from V and 3 bases from J, with 9 bases between. Germline V gene lookup returns CDR1 MDHEN and CDR2 SYDVKM. DNA of the CDR3: TGTGCCAGCAGTTTATTGTATCGGGACTATGGCTACACCTTC. Encoded protein: CASSLLYRDYGYTF.

This clonotype showed up many times. CDR3 nucleotides: TGTGCCAGCAGTGAGCAGGAGTTCTCCTACGAGCAGTACTTC. Translation gives CASSEQEFSYEQYF. The V and J genes are TRBV6-1 and TRBJ2-7; D unresolved. Trimming stripped 3 bases from V and 0 bases from J, with 9 bases between. Germline V CDR1 and CDR2: MNHNS, SASEGT. The CDR3 spans 14 residues.

This chain joins TRBV12-3 or TRBV12-4 and TRBJ2-2; D is perhaps TRBD2 (6 bases). Trimming removed 5 bases at V and 7 bases at J, with 20 bases between. The CDR3 contains 16 residues. The CDR3 DNA reads TGTGCCAGCAGTCACCGGGACTTGACGCCGGGCGGGGAGCTGTTTTTT. Amino acid sequence: CASSHRDLTPGGELFF.

This clonotype was counted many times. The chain carries TRBV6-2 or TRBV6-3 and TRBJ2-7; 8 positions match TRBD1. Germline V gives CDR1 MNHEY, CDR2 SVGEGT. The V and J ends lost 7 bases and 1 base, in that order; junction bases with no gene match: 6. This CDR3 spans 14 amino acids. This CDR3 reads CASTRDRLSYEQYF. The CDR3 nucleotides are TGTGCCAGCACTCGGGACAGGCTATCCTACGAGCAGTACTTC.

This clonotype was seen at least ten times. The chain uses TRBV5-1 and TRBJ2-2; a possible D gene is TRBD2 (5 bases). Germline CDR1 and CDR2: SGHRS and YFSETQ. Trimming left V 9 bases short and J 0 bases short, with 12 bases between. The CDR3 sequence is 14 residues long. In DNA, the CDR3 is TGCGCCACCACGGACTCGGCGAACACCGGGGAGCTGTTTTTT. This gives the protein CATTDSANTGELFF.